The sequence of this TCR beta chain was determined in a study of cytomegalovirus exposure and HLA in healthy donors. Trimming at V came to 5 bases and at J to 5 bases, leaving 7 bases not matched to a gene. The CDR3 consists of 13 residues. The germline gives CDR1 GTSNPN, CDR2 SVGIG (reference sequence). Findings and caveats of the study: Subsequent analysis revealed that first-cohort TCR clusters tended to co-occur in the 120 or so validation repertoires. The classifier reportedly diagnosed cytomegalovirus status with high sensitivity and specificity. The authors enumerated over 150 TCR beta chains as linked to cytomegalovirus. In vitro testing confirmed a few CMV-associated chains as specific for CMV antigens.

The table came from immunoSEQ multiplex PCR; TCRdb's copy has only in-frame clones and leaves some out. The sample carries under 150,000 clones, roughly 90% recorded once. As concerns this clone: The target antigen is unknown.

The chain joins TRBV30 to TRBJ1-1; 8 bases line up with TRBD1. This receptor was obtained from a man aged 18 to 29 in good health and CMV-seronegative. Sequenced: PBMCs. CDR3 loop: CAWRQGTGTEAFF. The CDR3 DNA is TGTGCCTGGCGACAGGGGACGGGGACTGAAGCTTTCTTT.